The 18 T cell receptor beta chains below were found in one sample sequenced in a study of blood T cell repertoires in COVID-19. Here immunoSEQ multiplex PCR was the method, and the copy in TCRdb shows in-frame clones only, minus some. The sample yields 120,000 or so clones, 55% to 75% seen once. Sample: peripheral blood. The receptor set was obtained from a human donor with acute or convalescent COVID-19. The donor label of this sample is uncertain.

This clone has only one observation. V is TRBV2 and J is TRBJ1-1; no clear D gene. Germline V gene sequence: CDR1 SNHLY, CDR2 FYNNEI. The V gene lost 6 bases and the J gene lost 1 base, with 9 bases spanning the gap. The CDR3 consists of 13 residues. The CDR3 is CASRITENTEAFF. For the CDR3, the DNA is TGTGCCAGCAGGATAACAGAGAACACTGAAGCTTTCTTT.

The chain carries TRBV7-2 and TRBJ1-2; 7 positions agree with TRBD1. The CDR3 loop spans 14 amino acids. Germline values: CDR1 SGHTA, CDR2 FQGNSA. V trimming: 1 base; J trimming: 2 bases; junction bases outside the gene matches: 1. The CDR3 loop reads CASSLETGNYGYTF. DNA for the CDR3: TGTGCCAGCAGCTTAGAGACAGGGAACTATGGCTACACCTTC.

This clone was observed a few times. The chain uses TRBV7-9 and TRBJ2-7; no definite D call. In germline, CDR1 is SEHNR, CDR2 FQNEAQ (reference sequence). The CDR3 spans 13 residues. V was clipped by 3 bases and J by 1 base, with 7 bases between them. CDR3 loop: CASSFGGSYEQYF. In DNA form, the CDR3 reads TGTGCCAGCAGCTTTGGCGGTTCCTACGAGCAGTACTTC. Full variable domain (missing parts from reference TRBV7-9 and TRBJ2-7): DTGVSQNPRHKITKRGQNVTFRCDPISEHNRLYWYRQTLGQGPEFLTYFQNEAQLEKSRLLSDRFSAERPKGSFSTLEIQRTEQGDSAMYLCASSFGGSYEQYFGPGTRLTVT.

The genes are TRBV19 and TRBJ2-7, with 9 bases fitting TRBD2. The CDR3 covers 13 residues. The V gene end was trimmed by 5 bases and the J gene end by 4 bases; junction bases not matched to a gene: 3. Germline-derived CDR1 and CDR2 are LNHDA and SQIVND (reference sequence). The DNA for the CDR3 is TGTGCCAGTAGTGGGACTAGCATTTACGAGCAGTACGTC. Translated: CASSGTSIYEQYV.

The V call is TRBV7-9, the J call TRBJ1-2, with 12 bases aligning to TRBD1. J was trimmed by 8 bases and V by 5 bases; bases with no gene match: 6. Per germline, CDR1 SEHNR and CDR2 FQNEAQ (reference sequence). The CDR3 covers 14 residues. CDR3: CASSLGQGAGGYTF. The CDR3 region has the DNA TGTGCCAGCAGCCTGGGACAGGGGGCAGGCGGCTACACCTTC. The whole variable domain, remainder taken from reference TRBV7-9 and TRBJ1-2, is DTGVSQNPRHKITKRGQNVTFRCDPISEHNRLYWYRQTLGQGPEFLTYFQNEAQLEKSRLLSDRFSAERPKGSFSTLEIQRTEQGDSAMYLCASSLGQGAGGYTFGSGTRLTVV.

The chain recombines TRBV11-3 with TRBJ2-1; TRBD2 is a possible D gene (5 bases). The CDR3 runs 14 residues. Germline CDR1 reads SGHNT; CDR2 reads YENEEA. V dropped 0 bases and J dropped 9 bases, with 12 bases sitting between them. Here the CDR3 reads CASSLDRLAGEQFF. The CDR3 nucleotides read TGTGCCAGCAGCTTAGATCGTCTAGCCGGTGAGCAGTTCTTC.

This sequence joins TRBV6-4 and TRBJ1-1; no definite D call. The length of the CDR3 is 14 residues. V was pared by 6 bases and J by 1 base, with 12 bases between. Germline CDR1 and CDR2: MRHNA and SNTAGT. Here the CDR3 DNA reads TGTGCCAGCAGCATCCCTGCAGGGAACACTGAAGCTTTCTTT. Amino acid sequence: CASSIPAGNTEAFF.

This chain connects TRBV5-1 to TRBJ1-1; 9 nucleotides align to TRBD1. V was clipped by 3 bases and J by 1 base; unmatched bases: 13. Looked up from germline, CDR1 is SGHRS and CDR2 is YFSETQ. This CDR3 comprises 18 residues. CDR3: CASSYATGGRVGNTEAFF. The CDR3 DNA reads TGCGCCAGCAGCTACGCGACAGGGGGGAGAGTAGGGAACACTGAAGCTTTCTTT.

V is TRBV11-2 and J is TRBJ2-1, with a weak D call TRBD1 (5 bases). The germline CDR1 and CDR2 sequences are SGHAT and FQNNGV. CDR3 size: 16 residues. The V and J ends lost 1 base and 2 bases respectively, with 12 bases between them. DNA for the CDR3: TGTGCCAGCAGCTTAGGAATGACAGAGACCTACAATGAGCAGTTCTTC. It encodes CASSLGMTETYNEQFF.

This chain's CDR3 is CASSLGGTEETQYF. The CDR3 region has the DNA TGTGCCAGCAGCTTAGGGGGGACAGAAGAGACCCAGTACTTC. The chain links TRBV7-2 to TRBJ2-5, with 7 nucleotides matching TRBD1. CDR1 and CDR2 (germline): SGHTA, FQGNSA. This CDR3 is 14 amino acids long. V was pared by 1 base and J by 3 bases, with 2 bases of the junction left unmatched.

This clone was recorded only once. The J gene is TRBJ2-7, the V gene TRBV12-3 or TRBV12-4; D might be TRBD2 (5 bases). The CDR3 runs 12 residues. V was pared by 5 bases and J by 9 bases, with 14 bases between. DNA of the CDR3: TGTGCCAGCAGTATACAAATGGGGAGGCAGTACTTC. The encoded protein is CASSIQMGRQYF.

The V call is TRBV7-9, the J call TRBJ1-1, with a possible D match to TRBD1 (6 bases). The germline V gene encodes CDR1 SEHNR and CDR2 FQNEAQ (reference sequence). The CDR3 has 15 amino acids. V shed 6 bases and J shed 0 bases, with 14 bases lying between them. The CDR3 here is CASRYQGQMNTEAFF. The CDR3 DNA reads TGTGCCAGCAGATACCAAGGACAGATGAACACTGAAGCTTTCTTT.

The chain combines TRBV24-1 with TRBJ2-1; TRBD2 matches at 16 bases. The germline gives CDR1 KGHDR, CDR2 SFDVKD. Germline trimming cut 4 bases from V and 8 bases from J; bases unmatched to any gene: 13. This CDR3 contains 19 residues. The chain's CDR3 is CATSDAAGTSGGAVYEQFF. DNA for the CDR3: TGTGCCACCAGTGACGCGGCCGGGACTAGCGGGGGGGCGGTCTATGAGCAGTTCTTC.

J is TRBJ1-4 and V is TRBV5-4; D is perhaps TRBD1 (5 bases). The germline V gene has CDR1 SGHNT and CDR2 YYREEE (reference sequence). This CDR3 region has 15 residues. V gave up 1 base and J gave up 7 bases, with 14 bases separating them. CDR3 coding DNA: TGTGCCAGCAGCTTGAACCCGGGGGGAGGTGAAAAACTGTTTTTT. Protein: CASSLNPGGGEKLFF.

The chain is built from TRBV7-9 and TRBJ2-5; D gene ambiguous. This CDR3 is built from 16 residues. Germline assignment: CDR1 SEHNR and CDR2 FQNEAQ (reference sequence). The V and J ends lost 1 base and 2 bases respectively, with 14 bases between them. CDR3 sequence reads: CASSLGEAPGQETQYF. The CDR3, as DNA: TGTGCCAGCAGCTTAGGAGAAGCCCCAGGACAAGAGACCCAGTACTTC.

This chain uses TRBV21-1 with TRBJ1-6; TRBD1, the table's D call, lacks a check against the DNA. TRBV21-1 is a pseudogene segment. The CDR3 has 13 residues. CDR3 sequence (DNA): TGTGCCAGATCGGACAGCCGGGGTTCACCCCTCCACTTT. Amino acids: CARSDSRGSPLHF.

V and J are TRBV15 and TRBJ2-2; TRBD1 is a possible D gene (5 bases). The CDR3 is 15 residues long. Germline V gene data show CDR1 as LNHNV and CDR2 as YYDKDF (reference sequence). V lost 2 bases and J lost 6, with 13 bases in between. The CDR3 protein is CATSRTGPGPGELFF. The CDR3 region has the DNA TGTGCCACCAGCAGAACAGGACCAGGCCCCGGGGAGCTGTTTTTT. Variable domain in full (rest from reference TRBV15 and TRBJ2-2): DAMVIQNPRYQVTQFGKPVTLSCSQTLNHNVMYWYQQKSSQAPKLLFHYYDKDFNNEADTPDNFQSRRPNTSFCFLDIRSPGLGDTAMYLCATSRTGPGPGELFFGEGSRLTVL.

CDR3 protein: CASSAGLLNSPLHF. DNA for the CDR3: TGTGCCAGCAGTGCGGGACTTCTTAATTCACCCCTCCACTTT. The V and J genes are TRBV2 and TRBJ1-6; D is perhaps TRBD1 (5 bases). From germline, CDR1 is SNHLY and CDR2 FYNNEI. V lost 4 bases and J lost 6, with 10 bases in between. The CDR3 is made up of 14 amino acids.